The clone carrying this TCR beta chain was counted a single time. The antigen is unknown. Sorting of PBMCs yielded the CD4+ and CD8+ T cells. In germline, CDR1 is LNHNV, CDR2 YYDKDF (reference sequence). The V segment lost 3 bases and the J segment 9 bases; nucleotides outside the gene matches: 10. This CDR3 contains 16 residues. RNA was isolated and reverse transcribed to cDNA, the sequencing template. Repertoires were generated with immunoSEQ multiplex PCR, while TCRdb's copy carries only in-frame clones and drops some. Of hundreds of thousands of clones detected, 65% to 70% appear once; the ten largest clones hold approximately 1.2%. The data were taken from a study of CD8+ T cells in alopecia areata. Study-level background: Administration of oral tofacitinib to treated patients was at 5 to 10 mg twice daily. After 6 to 18 months of tofacitinib, follow-up continued 6 months off drug.

Study findings and constraints: Lesional scalp displayed greater clonality than normal scalp, most notably in alopecia totalis/universalis.

The receptor's source is a human donor with alopecia areata. V is TRBV15 and J is TRBJ1-6; 8 bases map to TRBD1. This specimen was CD4+ T cells sorted from blood, taken at week 0. The CDR3 coding sequence is TGTGCCACCAGCAGGAAGACCGGGACAGGCGTTTCACCCCTCCACTTT. Encoded protein: CATSRKTGTGVSPLHF.